The clone carrying this TCR beta chain came up many times. Study processing details: Filtering was not the same, since immunoSEQ gave junction-only sequences without quality scores. Measured with immunoSEQ multiplex PCR; TCRdb has only the in-frame clones, and not every one. D and trimming come from the DNA, and the V and J calls and clone size come from that table. The sample lists hundreds of thousands of clones; roughly 80% were seen once. The data stem from a study of shared clonotypes between healthy human individuals. V lost 2 bases and J 4 bases, leaving 19 bases between the germline ends. Germline V gives CDR1 GTSNPN, CDR2 SVGIG (reference sequence). The length of the CDR3 is 16 residues.

This sequence was found in a man aged 25 to 45 in good health. Sequenced: memory CD4+ T cells sorted from blood. Subset in this sample: CD45RA-negative fraction. The chain combines TRBV30 with TRBJ2-3, with a possible D match to TRBD2 (5 bases). The CDR3 DNA is TGTGCCTGGAGTTACTCTCTAGCAGGTAGCGCAGATACGCAGTATTTT. Protein sequence: CAWSYSLAGSADTQYF.